This note documents a single TCR beta chain sequence. The V gene lost 0 bases and the J gene lost 2 bases, with 12 bases spanning the gap. The germline V gene has CDR1 SGDLS and CDR2 YYNGEE. This CDR3 is built from 16 residues. Libraries were prepared by immunoSEQ multiplex PCR; TCRdb keeps only in-frame clonotypes and omits some of them. The table lists some 500,000 clones, about 96% of them singletons. Donors were healthy HIV-negative adults without recent acute infections or vaccinations. This specimen belongs to a study of shared clonotypes between healthy human individuals. The specimen was naive CD4+ T cells sorted from blood. Subset described: CD45RA+ positively selected. The sequence derives from a woman under 40 in good health. The chain joins TRBV9 to TRBJ2-1; D possibly corresponds to TRBD2 (7 bases). The CDR3 protein is CASSVAGGAAYNEQFF. The CDR3 DNA reads TGTGCCAGCAGCGTAGCGGGGGGCGCGGCCTACAATGAGCAGTTCTTC. Full variable domain (remainder filled in from reference TRBV9 and TRBJ2-1): DSGVTQTPKHLITATGQRVTLRCSPRSGDLSVYWYQQSLDQGLQFLIQYYNGEERAKGNILERFSAQQFPDLHSELNLSSLELGDSALYFCASSVAGGAAYNEQFFGPGTRLTVL.